The 30 T cell receptor beta chains listed next were all sequenced from one sample in a study of blood T cell repertoires in COVID-19. Measured with immunoSEQ multiplex PCR; TCRdb has only the in-frame clones, and not every one. The data contain approximately 330,000 clones, 86% of them seen just once; the ten biggest clones take up approximately 4.6%. What was sequenced was PBMCs or T cells enriched from blood (not recorded which). The source is a woman aged 35 to 49 with acute COVID-19.

In DNA, the CDR3 is TGTGCCAGTAGAGACAAACAGGGGGACACTGAAGCTTTCTTT. Amino acids: CASRDKQGDTEAFF. The rearrangement joins TRBV19 to TRBJ1-1, with 8 bases aligning to TRBD1. Trimming removed 6 bases from V and 3 bases from J; junction bases left unmatched: 6. Germline V lookup: CDR1 LNHDA, CDR2 SQIVND (reference sequence). The CDR3 has 14 residues.

The J gene is TRBJ2-2, the V gene TRBV4-3, with 9 bases identical to TRBD1. CDR3 length equals 17 residues. V lost 4 bases, J lost 6 bases, and 12 bases stayed unmatched. CDR1 LGHNA and CDR2 YSLEER come from the germline V gene. The CDR3 sequence is CASSRDRTGGAPGELFF. Here the CDR3 DNA reads TGCGCCAGCAGCCGCGACCGTACAGGGGGCGCCCCCGGGGAGCTGTTTTTT.

The chain couples TRBV28 to TRBJ1-5, with D maybe TRBD1 (5 bases). The CDR3 contains 15 residues. V dropped 1 base and J dropped 5 bases, with 12 bases sitting between them. Germline V gene sequence: CDR1 MDHEN, CDR2 SYDVKM. The CDR3: CASSLSKGFDQPQHF. DNA of the CDR3: TGTGCCAGCAGTTTATCCAAGGGGTTTGATCAGCCCCAGCATTTT. The full variable domain, in which reference TRBV28 and TRBJ1-5 provide the parts outside the CDR3, is DVKVTQSSRYLVKRTGEKVFLECVQDMDHENMFWYRQDPGLGLRLIYFSYDVKMKEKGDIPEGYSVSREKKERFSLILESASTNQTSMYLCASSLSKGFDQPQHFGDGTRLSIL.

The chain recombines TRBV2 with TRBJ2-2, with 13 bases matching TRBD2. The CDR3 has 15 residues. The ends lost 5 bases at V and 5 bases at J; junction bases unmatched: 2. Germline CDR1 is SNHLY and CDR2 is FYNNEI. The CDR3 region is CASSPGLAGTGELFF. CDR3 nucleotides: TGTGCCAGCAGTCCGGGACTAGCGGGGACCGGGGAGCTGTTTTTT.

This chain joins TRBV6-4 and TRBJ2-5; 7 bases map to TRBD1. Looked up from germline, CDR1 is MRHNA and CDR2 is SNTAGT. The CDR3 has 13 residues. J gave up 2 bases and V 5 bases, and 2 bases lay outside the gene matches. The CDR3 DNA sequence: TGTGCCAGCAGTCGGGACAGACAAGAGACCCAGTACTTC. This gives the protein CASSRDRQETQYF.

The chain is built from TRBV9 and TRBJ1-1; tentatively, D is TRBD1 (6 bases). The CDR3 is 14 residues long. Germline V gives CDR1 SGDLS, CDR2 YYNGEE. Trimming shortened V by 7 bases and J by 5 bases, and 18 bases separated the two germline ends. For the CDR3, the DNA is TGTGCCAGCGGAAAGGGGGGGCGCGGAACTGAAGCTTTCTTT. Its translation is CASGKGGRGTEAFF.

V is TRBV5-1 and J is TRBJ2-7; 7 bases are a match to TRBD1. Trimming cost V 1 base and J 0 bases; bases outside gene matches: 7. Per germline, CDR1 SGHRS and CDR2 YFSETQ. The CDR3 is 16 residues long. The CDR3 sequence: CASSLNRDSRSYEQYF. In nucleotides, the CDR3 is TGCGCCAGCAGCTTGAACCGGGACAGTCGCTCCTACGAGCAGTACTTC. The complete variable domain, with remaining parts taken from reference TRBV5-1 and TRBJ2-7, reads KAGVTQTPRYLIKTRGQQVTLSCSPISGHRSVSWYQQTPGQGLQFLFEYFSETQRNKGNFPGRFSGRQFSNSRSEMNVSTLELGDSALYLCASSLNRDSRSYEQYFGPGTRLTVT.

V usage is TRBV29-1 and J usage is TRBJ2-7; 9 bases fit TRBD1. The CDR3 contains 11 residues. After removal of 0 bases from V and 12 bases from J, the junction contained 3 bases not matched to a gene. Germline assignment: CDR1 SQVTM and CDR2 ANQGSEA. The CDR3 protein is CSVEDATGGYF. CDR3 nucleotides: TGCAGCGTTGAAGACGCGACAGGGGGGTACTTC.

This sequence joins TRBV7-8 and TRBJ1-5; D is unclear. In germline, CDR1 is SGHVS, CDR2 FQNEAQ. V was cut by 2 bases and J by 3 bases, with 14 bases left in between. The CDR3 extends over 16 amino acids. The CDR3 sequence: CASSLRDRVPNQPQHF. CDR3 sequence (DNA): TGTGCCAGCAGCTTACGGGATAGGGTCCCCAATCAGCCCCAGCATTTT.

The chain joins TRBV2 to TRBJ2-5; 7 bases align to TRBD1. The J segment lost 5 bases and the V segment lost 1 base, leaving 4 bases of the junction unmatched. The CDR3 sequence is 14 residues long. Germline V gene sequence: CDR1 SNHLY, CDR2 FYNNEI. The CDR3 is CASSEGQGGETQYF. In nucleotides, the CDR3 is TGTGCCAGCAGTGAAGGACAGGGTGGTGAGACCCAGTACTTC.

In DNA, the CDR3 is TGTGCCAGCAGCCCATTTGGACAAACTATCACTGAAGCTTTCTTT. This gives the protein CASSPFGQTITEAFF. The gene calls are TRBV5-4 and TRBJ1-1, with D maybe TRBD1 (5 bases). The CDR3 is made up of 15 amino acids. The V and J ends lost 4 bases and 4 bases respectively, with 17 bases between them. Germline CDR1 is SGHNT and CDR2 is YYREEE (reference sequence).

V is TRBV7-6 and J is TRBJ2-3; maybe TRBD2 (5 bases). Germline CDR1 is SGHVS and CDR2 is FNYEAQ. Trimming left V 5 bases short and J 4 bases short, with 16 bases between. This CDR3 region has 15 residues. This CDR3 reads CASSRKAGGPDTQYF. In DNA form, the CDR3 reads TGTGCCAGCAGCAGAAAGGCAGGAGGCCCAGATACGCAGTATTTT. The variable domain in full, with the rest retrieved from reference TRBV7-6 and TRBJ2-3, is GAGVSQSPRYKVTKRGQDVALRCDPISGHVSLYWYRQALGQGPEFLTYFNYEAQQDKSGLPNDRFSAERPEGSISTLTIQRTEQRDSAMYRCASSRKAGGPDTQYFGPGTRLTVL.

The chain uses TRBV6-5 and TRBJ1-2, with TRBD1 matching 8 bases. This CDR3 spans 14 amino acids. Per the germline V gene, CDR1 is MNHEY and CDR2 is SVGAGI. V trimming: 5 bases; J trimming: 4 bases; junction bases outside the gene matches: 6. The CDR3 nucleotides are TGTGCCAGCAGTATCGGACAGGGCCTCTATGGCTACACCTTC. Translating it yields CASSIGQGLYGYTF.

V usage is TRBV19 and J usage is TRBJ2-1; 7 positions match TRBD2. The CDR3 loop spans 18 amino acids. J gave up 2 bases and V 6 bases, and 16 bases lay outside the gene matches. Germline CDR1 is LNHDA and CDR2 is SQIVND (reference sequence). Written as DNA, the CDR3 is TGTGCCAGTAGGGGGGGAGCGGGATCCCCTCCCCCCTACAATGAGCAGTTCTTC. Its translation: CASRGGAGSPPPYNEQFF.

The chain carries TRBV9 and TRBJ1-3; D is perhaps TRBD1 (6 bases). Germline V lookup: CDR1 SGDLS, CDR2 YYNGEE. This CDR3 region has 14 residues. The germline V and J ends were trimmed by 2 bases and 8 bases, with 14 bases remaining between them. The CDR3 loop reads CASSVRGGEDTIYF. CDR3 nucleotides: TGTGCCAGCAGCGTCCGTGGGGGCGAAGACACCATATATTTT.

V is TRBV7-2 and J is TRBJ1-5; possibly TRBD1 for D (5 bases). Germline V gene sequence: CDR1 SGHTA, CDR2 FQGNSA. This CDR3 has 13 amino acids. V was pared by 8 bases and J by 4 bases, with 12 bases between. The chain's CDR3 is CASAGLTNQPQHF. CDR3 DNA: TGTGCCAGCGCAGGGCTTACTAATCAGCCCCAGCATTTT.

This chain joins TRBV2 and TRBJ1-2; unclear D gene. The germline V and J ends were trimmed by 8 bases and 1 base, with 8 bases remaining between them. The CDR3 is 12 residues long. The germline V gene encodes CDR1 SNHLY and CDR2 FYNNEI. CDR3: CASANDNYGYTF. CDR3 bases: TGTGCCAGCGCTAATGATAACTATGGCTACACCTTC.

This chain connects TRBV9 to TRBJ1-1; 7 bases map to TRBD1. Germline V gives CDR1 SGDLS, CDR2 YYNGEE. CDR3 length: 20 residues. The trim removed 0 bases at V and 1 base at J, leaving 18 bases unmatched. The CDR3 nucleotides are TGTGCCAGCAGCGTAGACCCCCTCGCAGGGGGATCGAGCAGGAACACTGAAGCTTTCTTT. Protein sequence: CASSVDPLAGGSSRNTEAFF.

The chain employs TRBV18 and TRBJ2-2; 11 nucleotides align to TRBD2. Germline CDR1 and CDR2: KGHSH and LQKENI. Trimming at V came to 4 bases and at J to 0 bases, leaving 13 bases not matched to a gene. CDR3 length equals 20 residues. CDR3 nucleotides: TGTGCCAGCTCACTCCCTAGCGGGGGGTACCTAACTGCGAACACCGGGGAGCTGTTTTTT. Protein product: CASSLPSGGYLTANTGELFF. The whole variable domain, remainder taken from reference TRBV18 and TRBJ2-2, is NAGVMQNPRHLVRRRGQEARLRCSPMKGHSHVYWYRQLPEEGLKFMVYLQKENIIDESGMPKERFSAEFPKEGPSILRIQQVVRGDSAAYFCASSLPSGGYLTANTGELFFGEGSRLTVL.

The rearrangement joins TRBV7-3 to TRBJ2-7; 12 bases are shared with TRBD2. This CDR3 contains 16 residues. Germline V lookup: CDR1 SGHTA, CDR2 FQGTGA. Trimming took 4 bases from V and 3 from J; bases not matched to a gene: 7. The CDR3 region is CASSSRLAGVFYEQYF. As DNA, the CDR3 is TGTGCCAGCAGCTCCCGACTAGCGGGAGTGTTCTACGAGCAGTACTTC.

The chain carries TRBV11-2 and TRBJ2-3, with D perhaps TRBD2 (5 bases). V dropped 5 bases and J dropped 6 bases, with 9 bases sitting between them. The CDR3 sequence is 12 residues long. The germline V gene has CDR1 SGHAT and CDR2 FQNNGV. Written as DNA, the CDR3 is TGTGCCAGCAGCCCTAGCTATGATACGCAGTATTTT. This gives the protein CASSPSYDTQYF.

On this clone itself: The junction departs from the called germline gene at one end, perhaps through a read error. This rearrangement joins TRBV15 to TRBJ1-5; 7 bases fit TRBD1. There are 12 residues in the CDR3. The V gene's germline CDR1 is LNHNV and CDR2 YYDKDF (reference sequence). The CDR3 bases are TGTGCCACCAGCAGAGATGCCACAGGGGCTATTTTT. Translating it yields CATSRDATGAIF.

The CDR3 reads CASSEVGQGTGYEQYF. The CDR3 DNA is TGTGCCAGCAGTGAAGTAGGGCAGGGGACGGGGTACGAGCAGTACTTC. The chain links TRBV2 to TRBJ2-7; perhaps TRBD1 as D (6 bases). V was pared by 1 base and J by 4 bases, with 17 bases between. Germline assignment: CDR1 SNHLY and CDR2 FYNNEI. The CDR3 has 16 residues.

This rearrangement joins TRBV19 to TRBJ1-1; 7 nucleotides line up with TRBD1. The CDR3 sequence is 15 residues long. Germline V gene data show CDR1 as LNHDA and CDR2 as SQIVND (reference sequence). V was clipped by 5 bases and J by 0 bases; unmatched bases: 6. The CDR3 here is CASSPGTVMNTEAFF. The CDR3 coding sequence is TGTGCCAGTAGTCCCGGGACAGTCATGAACACTGAAGCTTTCTTT.

This clone was counted a single time. The gene calls are TRBV4-2 and TRBJ1-2; 10 bases align to TRBD1. CDR3 length: 14 residues. V dropped 5 bases and J dropped 5; count of bases not matched to a gene: 5. CDR1 and CDR2 from the germline V gene are LGHNA and YNFKEQ. The DNA for the CDR3 is TGTGCCAGCAGCGAAAGGACAGGGGGGTATGGCTACACCTTC. Amino acids: CASSERTGGYGYTF.

This chain connects TRBV5-1 to TRBJ2-4; D might be TRBD1 (6 bases). Trimming pared 2 bases from V and 1 base from J, leaving 13 bases between. The germline V gene has CDR1 SGHRS and CDR2 YFSETQ. The CDR3 loop spans 16 amino acids. The CDR3 nucleotides read TGCGCCAGCAGCTTAACGACAGGCAACGCCAAAAACATTCAGTACTTC. Protein product: CASSLTTGNAKNIQYF.

The rearrangement uses TRBV12-3 or TRBV12-4 and TRBJ2-7; possible D gene TRBD1, 5 bases. The V gene lost 5 bases and the J gene lost 6 bases, with 11 bases spanning the gap. The CDR3 extends over 12 amino acids. DNA for the CDR3: TGTGCCAGCAGTAGAGACAGAGGCGAGCAGTACTTC. Its protein is CASSRDRGEQYF.

CDR3 amino acids: CASSVSTSADTQYF. In DNA, the CDR3 is TGTGCCAGCAGCGTATCTACTAGCGCAGATACGCAGTATTTT. The J gene is TRBJ2-3, the V gene TRBV9; 7 nucleotides match TRBD2. J lost 4 bases, V lost 1 base, and 3 bases had no gene match. This CDR3 region has 14 residues. Germline loops: CDR1 SGDLS, CDR2 YYNGEE.

The V call is TRBV18, the J call TRBJ2-1; TRBD2 matches at 9 bases. CDR3 length: 15 residues. The V and J ends lost 3 bases and 4 bases, in that order; junction bases with no gene match: 4. Germline V gene data show CDR1 as KGHSH and CDR2 as LQKENI. CDR3 coding DNA: TGTGCCAGCTCACCCGAGCGGGGGGCGTACAATGAGCAGTTCTTC. Translating it yields CASSPERGAYNEQFF.

This chain links TRBV20-1 with TRBJ1-4; TRBD1 agrees at 7 bases. This CDR3 is 17 amino acids long. CDR1 is DFQATT and CDR2 is SNEGSKA in the germline V gene (reference sequence). V was pared by 3 bases and J by 0 bases, with 10 bases of the junction left unmatched. The CDR3 nucleotides are TGCAGTGCTAGTAGAGGGGGCGGAGGAGCAACTAATGAAAAACTGTTTTTT. Its protein is CSASRGGGGATNEKLFF.